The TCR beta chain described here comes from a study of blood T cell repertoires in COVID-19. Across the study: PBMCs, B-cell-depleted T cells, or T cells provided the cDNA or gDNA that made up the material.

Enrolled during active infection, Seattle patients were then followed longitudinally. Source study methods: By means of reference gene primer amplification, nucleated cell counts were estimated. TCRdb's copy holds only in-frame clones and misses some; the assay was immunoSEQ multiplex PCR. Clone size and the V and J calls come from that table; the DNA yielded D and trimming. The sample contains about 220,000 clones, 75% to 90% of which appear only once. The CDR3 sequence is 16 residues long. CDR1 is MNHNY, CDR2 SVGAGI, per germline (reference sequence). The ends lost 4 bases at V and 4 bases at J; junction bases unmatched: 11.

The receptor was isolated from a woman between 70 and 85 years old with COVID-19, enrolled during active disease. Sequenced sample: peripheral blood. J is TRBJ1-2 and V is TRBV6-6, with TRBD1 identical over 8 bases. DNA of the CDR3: TGTGCCAGCAGTTCCCAGGGACAGGAAGACACCTATGGCTACACCTTC. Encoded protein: CASSSQGQEDTYGYTF.